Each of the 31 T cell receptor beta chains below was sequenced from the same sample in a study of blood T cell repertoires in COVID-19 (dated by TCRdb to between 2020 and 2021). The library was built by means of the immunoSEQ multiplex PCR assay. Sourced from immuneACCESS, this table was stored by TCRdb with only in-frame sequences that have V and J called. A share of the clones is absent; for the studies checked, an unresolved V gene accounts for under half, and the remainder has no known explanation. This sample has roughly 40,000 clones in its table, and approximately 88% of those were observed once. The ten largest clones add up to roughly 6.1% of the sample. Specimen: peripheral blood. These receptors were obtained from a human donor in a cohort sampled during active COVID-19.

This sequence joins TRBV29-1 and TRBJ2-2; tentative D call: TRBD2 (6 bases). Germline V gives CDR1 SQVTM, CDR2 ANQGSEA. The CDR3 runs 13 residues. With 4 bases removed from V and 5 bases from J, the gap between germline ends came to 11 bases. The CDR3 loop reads CSVVGGETGELFF. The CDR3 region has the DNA TGCAGCGTTGTAGGCGGGGAGACCGGGGAGCTGTTTTTT.

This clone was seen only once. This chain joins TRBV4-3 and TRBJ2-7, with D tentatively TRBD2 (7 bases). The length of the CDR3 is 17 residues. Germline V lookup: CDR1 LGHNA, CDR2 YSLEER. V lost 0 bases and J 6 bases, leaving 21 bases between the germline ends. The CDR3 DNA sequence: TGCGCCAGCAGCCAAGAGTTTAACGGGGGGACACCCGGCGAGCAGTACTTC. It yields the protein CASSQEFNGGTPGEQYF.

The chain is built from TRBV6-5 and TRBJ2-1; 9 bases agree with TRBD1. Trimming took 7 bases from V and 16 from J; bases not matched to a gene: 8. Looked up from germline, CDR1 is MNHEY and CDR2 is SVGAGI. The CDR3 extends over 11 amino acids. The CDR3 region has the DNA TGTGCCAGCACCCCGACAGGGGGAAGTTTCTTC. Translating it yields CASTPTGGSFF.

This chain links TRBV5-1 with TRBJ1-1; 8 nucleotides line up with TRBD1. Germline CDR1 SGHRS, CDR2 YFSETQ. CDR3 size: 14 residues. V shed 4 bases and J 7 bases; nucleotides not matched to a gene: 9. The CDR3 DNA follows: TGCGCCAGCAGCCTCGGACAGGGCCCATTTGAAGCTTTCTTT. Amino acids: CASSLGQGPFEAFF.

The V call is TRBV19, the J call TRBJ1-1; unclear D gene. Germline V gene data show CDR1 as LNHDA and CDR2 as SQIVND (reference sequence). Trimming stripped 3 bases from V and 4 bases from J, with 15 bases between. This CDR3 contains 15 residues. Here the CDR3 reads CASSIQLGLFTEAFF. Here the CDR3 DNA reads TGTGCCAGTAGTATTCAACTCGGGTTGTTCACTGAAGCTTTCTTT.

In nucleotides, the CDR3 is TGCGCCAGCAGCCAAGAACCAGCAACTAGCGTCAATGAGCAGTTCTTC. Its protein is CASSQEPATSVNEQFF. The rearrangement uses TRBV4-3 and TRBJ2-1, with TRBD2 identical over 7 bases. The CDR3 extends over 16 amino acids. V lost 0 bases, J lost 6 bases, and 8 bases stayed unmatched. Germline values: CDR1 LGHNA, CDR2 YSLEER.

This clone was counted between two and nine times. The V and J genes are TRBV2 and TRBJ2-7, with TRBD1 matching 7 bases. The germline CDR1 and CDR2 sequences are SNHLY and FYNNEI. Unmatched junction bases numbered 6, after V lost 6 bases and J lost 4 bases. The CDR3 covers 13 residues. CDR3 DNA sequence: TGTGCCAGCAGGGGGACAGATAGGTACGAGCAGTACTTC. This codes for CASRGTDRYEQYF. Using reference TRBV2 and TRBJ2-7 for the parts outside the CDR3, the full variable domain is EPEVTQTPSHQVTQMGQEVILRCVPISNHLYFYWYRQILGQKVEFLVSFYNNEISEKSEIFDDQFSVERPDGSNFTLKIRSTKLEDSAMYFCASRGTDRYEQYFGPGTRLTVT.

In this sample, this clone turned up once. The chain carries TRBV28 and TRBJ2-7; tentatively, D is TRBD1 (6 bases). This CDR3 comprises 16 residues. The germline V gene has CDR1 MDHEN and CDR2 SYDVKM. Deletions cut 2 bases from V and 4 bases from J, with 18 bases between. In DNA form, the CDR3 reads TGTGCCAGCAGTTTAGCCACGACAGGAGAACTTTACGAGCAGTACTTC. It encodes CASSLATTGELYEQYF.

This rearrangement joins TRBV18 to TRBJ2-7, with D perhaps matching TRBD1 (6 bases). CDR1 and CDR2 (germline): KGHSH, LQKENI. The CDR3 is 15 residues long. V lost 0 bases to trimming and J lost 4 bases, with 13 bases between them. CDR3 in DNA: TGTGCCAGCTCACCACCGACAGGTCTCACATACGAGCAGTACTTC. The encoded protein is CASSPPTGLTYEQYF.

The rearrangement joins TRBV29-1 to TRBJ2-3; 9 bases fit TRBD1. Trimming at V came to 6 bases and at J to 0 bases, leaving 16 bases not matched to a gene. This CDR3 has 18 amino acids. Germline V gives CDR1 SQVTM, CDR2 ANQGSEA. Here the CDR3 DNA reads TGCAGCGTCGCCGGACAGGGGATTCCCCCAACTAGCACAGATACGCAGTATTTT. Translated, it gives CSVAGQGIPPTSTDTQYF.

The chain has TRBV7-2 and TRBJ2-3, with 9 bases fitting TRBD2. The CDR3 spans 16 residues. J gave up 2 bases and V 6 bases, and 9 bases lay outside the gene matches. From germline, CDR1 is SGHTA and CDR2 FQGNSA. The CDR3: CASRPRTSVNTDTQYF. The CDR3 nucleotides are TGTGCCAGCAGGCCCCGGACTAGCGTAAACACAGATACGCAGTATTTT.

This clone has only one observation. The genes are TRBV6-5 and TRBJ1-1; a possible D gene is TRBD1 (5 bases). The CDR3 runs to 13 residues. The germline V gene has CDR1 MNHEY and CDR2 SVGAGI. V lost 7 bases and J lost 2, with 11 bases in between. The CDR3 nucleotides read TGTGCCAGCAATCCGACAGTTAACACTGAAGCTTTCTTT. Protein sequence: CASNPTVNTEAFF.

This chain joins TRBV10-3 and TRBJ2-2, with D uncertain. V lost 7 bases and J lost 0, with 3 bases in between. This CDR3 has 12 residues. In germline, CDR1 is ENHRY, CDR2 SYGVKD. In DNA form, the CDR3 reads TGTGCCATCACCGCGAACACCGGGGAGCTGTTTTTT. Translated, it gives CAITANTGELFF.

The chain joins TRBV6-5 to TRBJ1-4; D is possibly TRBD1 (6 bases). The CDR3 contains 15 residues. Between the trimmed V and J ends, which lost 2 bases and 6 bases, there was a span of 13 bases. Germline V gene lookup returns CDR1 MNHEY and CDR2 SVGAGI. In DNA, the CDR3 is TGTGCCAGCAGTTACATAGGCAGGGGAGATGAAAAACTGTTTTTT. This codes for CASSYIGRGDEKLFF.

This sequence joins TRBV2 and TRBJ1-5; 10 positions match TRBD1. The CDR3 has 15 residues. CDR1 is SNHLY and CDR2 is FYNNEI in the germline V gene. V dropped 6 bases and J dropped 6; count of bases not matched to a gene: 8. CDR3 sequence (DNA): TGTGCCAGCAGGGCCGGGACAGGGGAATCTCAGCCCCAGCATTTT. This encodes CASRAGTGESQPQHF.

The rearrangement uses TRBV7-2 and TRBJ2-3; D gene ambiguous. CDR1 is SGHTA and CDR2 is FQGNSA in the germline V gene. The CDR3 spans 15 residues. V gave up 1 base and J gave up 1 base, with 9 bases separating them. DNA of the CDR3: TGTGCCAGCAGCTTAGTGCGTCTGCGCACAGATACGCAGTATTTT. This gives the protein CASSLVRLRTDTQYF. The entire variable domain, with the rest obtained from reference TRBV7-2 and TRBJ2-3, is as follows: GAGVSQSPSNKVTEKGKDVELRCDPISGHTALYWYRQSLGQGLEFLIYFQGNSAPDKSGLPSDRFSAERTGGSVSTLTIQRTQQEDSAVYLCASSLVRLRTDTQYFGPGTRLTVL.

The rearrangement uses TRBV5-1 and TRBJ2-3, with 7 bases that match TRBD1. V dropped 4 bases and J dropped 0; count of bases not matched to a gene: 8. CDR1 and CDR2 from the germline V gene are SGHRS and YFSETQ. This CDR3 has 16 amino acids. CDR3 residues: CASSLGQITSTDTQYF. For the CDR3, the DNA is TGCGCCAGCAGCCTGGGACAGATAACTAGCACAGATACGCAGTATTTT.

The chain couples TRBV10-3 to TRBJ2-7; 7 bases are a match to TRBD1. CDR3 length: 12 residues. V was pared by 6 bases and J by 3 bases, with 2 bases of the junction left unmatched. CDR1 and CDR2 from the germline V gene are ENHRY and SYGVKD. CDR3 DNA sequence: TGTGCCATCAGGGACAGGTACTACGAGCAGTACTTC. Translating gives CAIRDRYYEQYF.

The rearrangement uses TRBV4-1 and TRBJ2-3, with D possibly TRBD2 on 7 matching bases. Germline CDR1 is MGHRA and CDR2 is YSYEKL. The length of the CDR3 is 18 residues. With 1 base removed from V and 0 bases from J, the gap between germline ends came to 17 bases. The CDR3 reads CASSQGGGAAASTDTQYF. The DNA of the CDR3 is TGCGCCAGCAGCCAAGGTGGGGGGGCAGCAGCTAGCACAGATACGCAGTATTTT.

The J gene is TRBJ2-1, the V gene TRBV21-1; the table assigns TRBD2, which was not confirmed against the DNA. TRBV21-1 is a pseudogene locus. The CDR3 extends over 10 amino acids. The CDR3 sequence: CARGGDEQFF. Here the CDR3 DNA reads TGTGCCCGGGGGGGGGATGAGCAGTTCTTC.

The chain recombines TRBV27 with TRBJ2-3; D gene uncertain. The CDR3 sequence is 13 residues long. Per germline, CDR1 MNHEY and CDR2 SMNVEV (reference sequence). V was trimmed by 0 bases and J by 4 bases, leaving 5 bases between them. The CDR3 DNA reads TGTGCCAGCAGTTTATCGCGGCCAGATACGCAGTATTTT. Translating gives CASSLSRPDTQYF.

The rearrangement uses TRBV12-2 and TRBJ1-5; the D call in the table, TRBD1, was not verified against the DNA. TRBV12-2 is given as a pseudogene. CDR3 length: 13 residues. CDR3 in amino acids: CASRLTGAGPQHF. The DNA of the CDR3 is TGTGCAAGTCGCTTGACAGGGGCCGGGCCCCAGCATTTT.

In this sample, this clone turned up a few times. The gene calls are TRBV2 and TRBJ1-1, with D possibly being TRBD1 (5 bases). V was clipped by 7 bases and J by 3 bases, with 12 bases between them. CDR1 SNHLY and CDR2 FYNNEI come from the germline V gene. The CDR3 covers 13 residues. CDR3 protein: CASKARGDTEAFF. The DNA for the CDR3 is TGTGCCAGCAAGGCCCGGGGGGACACTGAAGCTTTCTTT.

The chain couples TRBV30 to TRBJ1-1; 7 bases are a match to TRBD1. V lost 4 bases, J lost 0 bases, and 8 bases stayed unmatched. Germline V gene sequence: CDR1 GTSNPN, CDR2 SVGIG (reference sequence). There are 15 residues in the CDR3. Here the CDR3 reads CAWTKLTGVNTEAFF. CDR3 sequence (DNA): TGTGCCTGGACCAAGTTAACAGGGGTGAACACTGAAGCTTTCTTT.

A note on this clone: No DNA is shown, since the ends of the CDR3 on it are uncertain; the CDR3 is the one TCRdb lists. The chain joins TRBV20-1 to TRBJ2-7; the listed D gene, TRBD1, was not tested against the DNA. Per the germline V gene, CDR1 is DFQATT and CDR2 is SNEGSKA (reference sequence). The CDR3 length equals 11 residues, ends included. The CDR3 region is CSARVGQGAYF.

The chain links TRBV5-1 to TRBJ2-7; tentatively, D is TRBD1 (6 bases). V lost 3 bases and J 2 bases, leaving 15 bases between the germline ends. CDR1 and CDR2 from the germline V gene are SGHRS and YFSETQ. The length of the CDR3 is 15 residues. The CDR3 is CASSSMTGGAYEQYF. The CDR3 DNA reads TGCGCCAGCAGCTCTATGACAGGTGGGGCCTACGAGCAGTACTTC.

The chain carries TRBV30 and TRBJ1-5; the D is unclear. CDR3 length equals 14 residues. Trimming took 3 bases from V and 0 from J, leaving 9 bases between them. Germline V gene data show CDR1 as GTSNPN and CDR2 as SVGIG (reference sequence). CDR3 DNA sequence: TGTGCCTGGAGGGACGGGAATAGCAATCAGCCCCAGCATTTT. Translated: CAWRDGNSNQPQHF.

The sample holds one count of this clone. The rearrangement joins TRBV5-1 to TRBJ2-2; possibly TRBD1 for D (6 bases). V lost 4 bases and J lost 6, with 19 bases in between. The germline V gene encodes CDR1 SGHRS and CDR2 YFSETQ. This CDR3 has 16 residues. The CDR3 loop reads CASSPGQSPLAGELFF. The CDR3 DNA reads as TGCGCCAGCAGCCCAGGACAGTCCCCTTTAGCCGGGGAGCTGTTTTTT.

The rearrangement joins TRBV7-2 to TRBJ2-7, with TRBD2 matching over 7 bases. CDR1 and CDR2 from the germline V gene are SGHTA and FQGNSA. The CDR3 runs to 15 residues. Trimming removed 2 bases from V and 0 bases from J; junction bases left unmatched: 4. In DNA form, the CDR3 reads TGTGCCAGCAGCTTATCCAGCGGGACCTCCTACGAGCAGTACTTC. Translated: CASSLSSGTSYEQYF. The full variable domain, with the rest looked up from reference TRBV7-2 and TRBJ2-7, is GAGVSQSPSNKVTEKGKDVELRCDPISGHTALYWYRQSLGQGLEFLIYFQGNSAPDKSGLPSDRFSAERTGGSVSTLTIQRTQQEDSAVYLCASSLSSGTSYEQYFGPGTRLTVT.

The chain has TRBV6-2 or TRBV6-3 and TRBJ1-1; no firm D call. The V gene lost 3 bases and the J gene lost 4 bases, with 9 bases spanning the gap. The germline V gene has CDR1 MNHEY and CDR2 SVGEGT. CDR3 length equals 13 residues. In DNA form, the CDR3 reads TGTGCCAGCAGTTATTATACGGTCACTGAAGCTTTCTTT. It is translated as CASSYYTVTEAFF.

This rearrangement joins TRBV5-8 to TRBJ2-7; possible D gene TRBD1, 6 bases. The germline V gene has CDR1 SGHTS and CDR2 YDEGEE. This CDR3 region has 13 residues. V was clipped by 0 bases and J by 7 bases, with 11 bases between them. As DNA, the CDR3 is TGTGCCAGCAGCTTGGACAGGGTCAGGGAGCAGTACTTC. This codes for CASSLDRVREQYF.